This T cell receptor beta chain came from a study of T-cell reconstitution after alpha-beta-depleted transplantation in children. The library targeted TCRbeta and was prepared with unique molecular identifiers. TCRdb reprocessed the PCR reads via MiXCR and lists one record per CDR3 protein. The sample consists of 200,000 to 250,000 distinct CDR3 sequences, about a tenth of them appearing once. This receptor was taken from a human donor who donated a stem cell graft to a child with acute lymphoblastic leukemia. The specimen comprised PBMCs from the stem cell graft donor, sampled from the stem cell graft.

CDR3 sequence: CATSDPSTDTQYF. Here the CDR3 DNA reads TGTGCCACCAGTGACCCCTCCACAGATACGCAGTATTTT. The chain couples TRBV24-1 to TRBJ2-3; no definite D call. Trimming removed 4 bases from V and 2 bases from J, with 6 bases in between. This CDR3 region has 13 residues. Germline lookup yields CDR1 KGHDR and CDR2 SFDVKD.